Below, 5 T cell receptor beta chains from the same sample are listed, as sequenced in a study of monozygotic twins with inflammatory bowel disease. TCRdb reworked the 5' RACE reads into one entry per CDR3 protein, no DNA. This sample's table reports about 380,000 distinct CDR3 sequences. The sample comprised blood. These TCRs come from a human donor with ulcerative colitis or Crohn's disease, or a healthy co-twin of an affected twin (not recorded which).

The chain links TRBV20-1 to TRBJ2-1; TCRdb designates TRBD2, a call that cannot be tested without DNA. Germline V lookup: CDR1 DFQATT, CDR2 SNEGSKA (reference sequence). The CDR3 runs to 16 residues. The CDR3: CSARGAGGGPSNEQFF.

V gene TRBV10-3 combines with J gene TRBJ2-7; absent DNA, TCRdb's TRBD1 call cannot be checked. CDR3 length equals 13 residues. The V gene's germline CDR1 is ENHRY and CDR2 SYGVKD. The CDR3 sequence: CAISAGQGYEQYF.

The rearrangement links TRBV12-3 or TRBV12-4 to TRBJ1-1. The CDR3 consists of 14 residues. CDR3 region: CASSFSSGVTEAFF.

The chain employs TRBV6-1 and TRBJ1-3. The CDR3 is 15 residues long. CDR1 is MNHNS and CDR2 is SASEGT in the germline V gene. CDR3 loop: CASSMDSSSGNTIYF.

The J gene is TRBJ1-1, the V gene TRBV18. From germline, CDR1 is KGHSH and CDR2 LQKENI. The CDR3 totals 15 residues. CDR3 amino acids: CASSQDLGSVTEAFF. Drawing the rest from reference TRBV18 and TRBJ1-1, the complete variable domain is NAGVMQNPRHLVRRRGQEARLRCSPMKGHSHVYWYRQLPEEGLKFMVYLQKENIIDESGMPKERFSAEFPKEGPSILRIQQVVRGDSAAYFCASSQDLGSVTEAFFGQGTRLTVV.